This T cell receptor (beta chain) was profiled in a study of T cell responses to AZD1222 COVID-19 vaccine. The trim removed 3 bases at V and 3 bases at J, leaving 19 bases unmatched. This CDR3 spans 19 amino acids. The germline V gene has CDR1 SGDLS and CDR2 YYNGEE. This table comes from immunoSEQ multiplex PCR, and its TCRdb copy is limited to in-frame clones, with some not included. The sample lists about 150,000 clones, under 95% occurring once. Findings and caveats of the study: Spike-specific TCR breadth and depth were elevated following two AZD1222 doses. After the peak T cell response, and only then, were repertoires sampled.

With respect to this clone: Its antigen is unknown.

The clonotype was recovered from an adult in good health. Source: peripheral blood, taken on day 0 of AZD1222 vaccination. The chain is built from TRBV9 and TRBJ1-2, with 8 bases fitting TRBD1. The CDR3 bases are TGTGCCAGCAGCGCCGGACTCGGGACAGGTACCGCTTTATACTATGGCTACACCTTC. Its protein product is CASSAGLGTGTALYYGYTF. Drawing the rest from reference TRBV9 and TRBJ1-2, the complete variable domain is DSGVTQTPKHLITATGQRVTLRCSPRSGDLSVYWYQQSLDQGLQFLIQYYNGEERAKGNILERFSAQQFPDLHSELNLSSLELGDSALYFCASSAGLGTGTALYYGYTFGSGTRLTVV.